This is a list of T cell receptor beta chains from one sample in a study of T-cell memory formation after mild COVID-19. TCRdb fed the 5' RACE reads into MiXCR, producing one record per CDR3 protein. The sample yields about 210,000 distinct CDR3 sequences, roughly a tenth seen once. Material for sequencing was PBMCs or a T cell subset sorted from them (not recorded which). The receptor source for this set is a man younger than 30 who had mild COVID-19 (a few samples of this study predate the infection). Cell type and time point are not known. CDR3s include the opening cysteine and the closing phenylalanine or tryptophan. The D gene is left open where the match is weak. The size of a clone is reported for some rows only, either as once, few or many, or as a class for expanded clones.

J gene: TRBJ2-3
V gene: TRBV4-3
D gene: TRBD1
clone size: few
CDR3 protein: CASSQTGETLRGTQYF
CDR3 DNA: TGCGCCAGCAGCCAGACAGGGGAGACCCTGAGGGGTACGCAGTATTTT

J gene: TRBJ1-2
V gene: TRBV20-1
D gene: NA
clone size: NA
CDR3 protein: CSAPRGQTFTF
CDR3 DNA: TGCAGTGCGCCCCGAGGGCAGACCTTCACCTTC

J gene: TRBJ2-6
V gene: TRBV7-8
D gene: NA
clone size: few
CDR3 protein: CASSFFLSGANVLTF
CDR3 DNA: TGTGCCAGCAGCTTTTTCCTCTCTGGGGCCAACGTCCTGACTTTC

J gene: TRBJ2-3
V gene: TRBV29-1
D gene: NA
clone size: NA
CDR3 protein: CSPHGGLTDTQYF
CDR3 DNA: TGCAGCCCCCATGGGGGATTGACAGATACGCAGTATTTT

J gene: TRBJ1-2
V gene: TRBV5-1
D gene: TRBD1
clone size: few
CDR3 protein: CASSRQGPPPSGAYGYTF
CDR3 DNA: TGCGCCAGCAGCAGACAGGGACCACCGCCGAGCGGAGCCTATGGCTACACCTTC

J gene: TRBJ1-2
V gene: TRBV5-1
D gene: TRBD1
clone size: few
CDR3 protein: CASSLGQGTNYGYTF
CDR3 DNA: TGCGCCAGCAGCCTTGGACAGGGAACCAACTATGGCTACACCTTC

J gene: TRBJ1-2
V gene: TRBV20-1
D gene: NA
clone size: NA
CDR3 protein: CSARGPKDYGYTF
CDR3 DNA: TGCAGTGCAAGAGGGCCGAAGGACTATGGCTACACCTTC

J gene: TRBJ2-1
V gene: TRBV9
D gene: TRBD2
clone size: NA
CDR3 protein: CASSALPGLAVNEQFF
CDR3 DNA: TGTGCCAGCAGCGCTCTTCCGGGACTAGCGGTTAATGAGCAGTTCTTC

J gene: TRBJ2-7
V gene: TRBV15
D gene: NA
clone size: NA
CDR3 protein: CATSRDLARQYF
CDR3 DNA: TGTGCCACCAGCAGAGACCTGGCACGGCAGTACTTC

J gene: TRBJ2-7
V gene: TRBV5-1
D gene: NA
clone size: few
CDR3 protein: CASSLVAALLVEQYF
CDR3 DNA: TGCGCCAGCAGCTTGGTGGCAGCCCTCCTCGTCGAGCAGTACTTC

J gene: TRBJ1-2
V gene: TRBV20-1
D gene: NA
clone size: few
CDR3 protein: CSARGTATANYGYTF
CDR3 DNA: TGCAGTGCTAGAGGGACAGCCACAGCTAACTATGGCTACACCTTC

J gene: TRBJ1-1
V gene: TRBV27
D gene: NA
clone size: few
CDR3 protein: CASSPPRWAPNTEAFF
CDR3 DNA: TGTGCCAGCAGTCCACCCCGTTGGGCTCCGAACACTGAAGCTTTCTTT

J gene: TRBJ2-7
V gene: TRBV7-9
D gene: TRBD2
clone size: NA
CDR3 protein: CASSLSAGAAYEQYF
CDR3 DNA: TGTGCCAGCAGCTTATCAGCGGGGGCCGCCTACGAGCAGTACTTC

J gene: TRBJ1-2
V gene: TRBV4-2
D gene: NA
clone size: NA
CDR3 protein: CASSQESPIDSGYTF
CDR3 DNA: TGTGCCAGCAGCCAAGAGTCCCCGATTGACTCCGGCTACACCTTC

J gene: TRBJ1-5
V gene: TRBV9
D gene: NA
clone size: few
CDR3 protein: CASSVTGRNQPQHF
CDR3 DNA: TGTGCCAGCAGCGTCACCGGGCGCAATCAGCCCCAGCATTTT

J gene: TRBJ2-7
V gene: TRBV18
D gene: TRBD1
clone size: few
CDR3 protein: CASSPGTEGTYEQYF
CDR3 DNA: TGTGCCAGCTCACCCGGGACAGAGGGTACCTACGAGCAGTACTTC

J gene: TRBJ2-1
V gene: TRBV18
D gene: TRBD2
clone size: NA
CDR3 protein: CASSMTSGEGEQFF
CDR3 DNA: TGTGCCAGCTCAATGACTAGCGGGGAAGGGGAGCAGTTCTTC

J gene: TRBJ1-5
V gene: TRBV7-2
D gene: NA
clone size: NA
CDR3 protein: CASSPGVDQPQHF
CDR3 DNA: TGTGCCAGCAGCCCAGGGGTCGATCAGCCCCAGCATTTT

J gene: TRBJ2-5
V gene: TRBV7-9
D gene: NA
clone size: few
CDR3 protein: CASSQQWNQETQYF
CDR3 DNA: TGTGCCAGCAGCCAACAGTGGAACCAAGAGACCCAGTACTTC

J gene: TRBJ2-3
V gene: TRBV11-2
D gene: NA
clone size: NA
CDR3 protein: CASSLGSGTSTDTQYF
CDR3 DNA: TGTGCCAGCAGCCTAGGGTCTGGGACTAGCACAGATACGCAGTATTTT

J gene: TRBJ2-1
V gene: TRBV19
D gene: TRBD2
clone size: NA
CDR3 protein: CASSRGLGYGGEFF
CDR3 DNA: TGTGCCAGTAGCCGGGGACTAGGATATGGGGGAGAGTTCTTC

J gene: TRBJ2-3
V gene: TRBV12-3/TRBV12-4
D gene: NA
clone size: NA
CDR3 protein: CASSFRGLRDTQYF
CDR3 DNA: TGTGCCAGCAGTTTTCGCGGGTTGCGAGATACGCAGTATTTT

J gene: TRBJ2-6
V gene: TRBV12-3/TRBV12-4
D gene: NA
clone size: few
CDR3 protein: CASSLARFGSGANVLTF
CDR3 DNA: TGTGCCAGCAGTTTAGCCCGGTTCGGCTCTGGGGCCAACGTCCTGACTTTC

J gene: TRBJ2-2
V gene: TRBV11-1
D gene: NA
clone size: NA
CDR3 protein: CASSFTSMLATGELFF
CDR3 DNA: TGTGCCAGCAGCTTTACTAGTATGCTGGCCACCGGGGAGCTGTTTTTT

J gene: TRBJ2-3
V gene: TRBV5-6
D gene: TRBD2
clone size: few
CDR3 protein: CASHGGKRGFTDTQYF
CDR3 DNA: TGTGCCAGCCATGGAGGGAAGCGGGGATTCACAGATACGCAGTATTTT

J gene: TRBJ2-1
V gene: TRBV2
D gene: TRBD2
clone size: NA
CDR3 protein: CARSGGSGPRGEQFF
CDR3 DNA: TGTGCCAGAAGTGGGGGTAGCGGGCCTCGGGGTGAGCAGTTCTTC

J gene: TRBJ2-2
V gene: TRBV7-9
D gene: TRBD2
clone size: NA
CDR3 protein: CASSSSSGWSTGELFF
CDR3 DNA: TGTGCCAGCAGCTCGTCTAGCGGGTGGAGCACCGGGGAGCTGTTTTTT

J gene: TRBJ2-6
V gene: TRBV5-1
D gene: NA
clone size: few
CDR3 protein: CASRQAPLGSSGANVLTF
CDR3 DNA: TGCGCCAGCCGACAGGCTCCCCTAGGGTCCTCTGGGGCCAACGTCCTGACTTTC

J gene: TRBJ2-3
V gene: TRBV5-1
D gene: TRBD2
clone size: NA
CDR3 protein: CASSPLAGGATDTQYF
CDR3 DNA: TGCGCCAGCAGCCCTCTAGCGGGGGGGGCCACAGATACGCAGTATTTT

J gene: TRBJ2-3
V gene: TRBV14
D gene: NA
clone size: few
CDR3 protein: CASSRILGGPSTDTQYF
CDR3 DNA: TGTGCCAGCAGCCGCATATTGGGAGGACCTAGCACAGATACGCAGTATTTT

J gene: TRBJ1-1
V gene: TRBV7-9
D gene: NA
clone size: NA
CDR3 protein: CASSLREEGIAFF
CDR3 DNA: TGTGCCAGCAGCTTGAGGGAGGAGGGGATCGCTTTCTTT

J gene: TRBJ2-6
V gene: TRBV25-1
D gene: NA
clone size: NA
CDR3 protein: CASSEASQLWANVLTF
CDR3 DNA: TGTGCCAGCAGTGAAGCGAGCCAACTCTGGGCCAACGTCCTGACTTTC

J gene: TRBJ2-4
V gene: TRBV19
D gene: NA
clone size: NA
CDR3 protein: CASSIGRTLPKNIQYF
CDR3 DNA: TGTGCCAGTAGTATAGGGCGGACTCTACCCAAAAACATTCAGTACTTC

J gene: TRBJ2-2
V gene: TRBV12-3/TRBV12-4
D gene: NA
clone size: few
CDR3 protein: CASSFLRNTGELFF
CDR3 DNA: TGTGCCAGCAGTTTTCTGAGGAACACCGGGGAGCTGTTTTTT

J gene: TRBJ1-1
V gene: TRBV5-1
D gene: NA
clone size: many
CDR3 protein: CASSLATLATSTEAFF
CDR3 DNA: TGCGCCAGCAGCTTGGCCACACTCGCCACTAGCACTGAAGCTTTCTTT

J gene: TRBJ2-5
V gene: TRBV5-1
D gene: NA
clone size: NA
CDR3 protein: CASSLNSFGETQYF
CDR3 DNA: TGCGCCAGCAGCTTGAATAGCTTCGGGGAGACCCAGTACTTC

J gene: TRBJ1-2
V gene: TRBV7-9
D gene: NA
clone size: many
CDR3 protein: CASSSQGNYGYTF
CDR3 DNA: TGCGCCAGCAGCTCCCAGGGAAACTATGGCTACACCTTC

J gene: TRBJ2-1
V gene: TRBV6-6
D gene: NA
clone size: few
CDR3 protein: CASSSGRLGSNNEQFF
CDR3 DNA: TGTGCCAGCAGCTCCGGTCGGCTCGGCTCTAACAATGAGCAGTTCTTC

J gene: TRBJ2-1
V gene: TRBV5-1
D gene: NA
clone size: many
CDR3 protein: CASSLEPRYNEQFF
CDR3 DNA: TGCGCCAGCAGCTTGGAACCTAGGTACAATGAGCAGTTCTTC

J gene: TRBJ2-7
V gene: TRBV12-3/TRBV12-4
D gene: NA
clone size: few
CDR3 protein: CASSRPPGEQYF
CDR3 DNA: TGTGCCAGCAGTAGACCTCCAGGGGAGCAGTACTTC

J gene: TRBJ2-2
V gene: TRBV6-2/TRBV6-3
D gene: NA
clone size: many
CDR3 protein: CASNHPNTGELFF
CDR3 DNA: TGTGCCAGCAACCACCCGAACACCGGGGAGCTGTTTTTT

J gene: TRBJ2-5
V gene: TRBV7-8
D gene: NA
clone size: many
CDR3 protein: CASSLGQEETQYF
CDR3 DNA: TGTGCCAGCAGCCTGGGACAAGAAGAGACCCAGTACTTC

J gene: TRBJ2-4
V gene: TRBV19
D gene: NA
clone size: NA
CDR3 protein: CASSMREAKNIQYF
CDR3 DNA: TGTGCCAGTAGTATGAGGGAAGCCAAAAACATTCAGTACTTC

J gene: TRBJ2-5
V gene: TRBV2
D gene: NA
clone size: few
CDR3 protein: CASSPRTYQETQYF
CDR3 DNA: TGTGCCAGCAGTCCCAGGACCTACCAAGAGACCCAGTACTTC

J gene: TRBJ2-1
V gene: TRBV5-4
D gene: TRBD1
clone size: many
CDR3 protein: CASSGGQGYNEQFF
CDR3 DNA: TGTGCCAGCAGCGGTGGACAGGGATACAATGAGCAGTTCTTC

J gene: TRBJ1-2
V gene: TRBV7-9
D gene: NA
clone size: NA
CDR3 protein: CASSPPGLGLSRYTF
CDR3 DNA: TGTGCCAGCAGTCCTCCGGGGCTAGGGCTATCTCGCTACACCTTC

J gene: TRBJ1-1
V gene: TRBV7-9
D gene: TRBD1
clone size: many
CDR3 protein: CASSWTGRTEAFF
CDR3 DNA: TGTGCCAGCTCCTGGACAGGGCGAACTGAAGCTTTCTTT

J gene: TRBJ1-1
V gene: TRBV9
D gene: TRBD1
clone size: few
CDR3 protein: CASSGYQGGADPVTEAFF
CDR3 DNA: TGTGCCAGCAGCGGATATCAAGGGGGCGCTGATCCGGTTACTGAAGCTTTCTTT

J gene: TRBJ2-3
V gene: TRBV20-1
D gene: NA
clone size: few
CDR3 protein: CSAGSFDSADTQYF
CDR3 DNA: TGCAGTGCCGGAAGTTTCGACTCTGCAGATACGCAGTATTTT

J gene: TRBJ2-2
V gene: TRBV2
D gene: NA
clone size: NA
CDR3 protein: CASSEESPPTGELFF
CDR3 DNA: TGTGCCAGCAGCGAGGAAAGTCCCCCCACCGGGGAGCTGTTTTTT

J gene: TRBJ2-3
V gene: TRBV4-1
D gene: NA
clone size: many
CDR3 protein: CASSQGLARVGTDTQYF
CDR3 DNA: TGCGCCAGCAGCCAAGGGTTGGCTAGGGTCGGTACAGATACGCAGTATTTT